This TCR beta chain was captured by sequencing in a study of a mutant IDH1 vaccine in newly diagnosed glioma. Whole-study context: With temozolomide cycles, or 4-6 weeks after radiotherapy alone, vaccination was started.

Time point meaning: week 23, last vaccination. In the vaccine, a single dose held 300 ug of the mutant IDH1 20-mer peptide, along with topical imiquimod. Note on this clone: Its specificity is unknown.

Germline V gives CDR1 SGHAT, CDR2 FQNNGV. V was cut by 4 bases and J by 6 bases, with 13 bases left in between. CDR3 length: 14 amino acids. Assay: immunoSEQ multiplex PCR; the TCRdb copy retains only in-frame clones and omits some. In the table there are about 44,000 clones, around 93% of which are singletons. Sequenced here: PBMCs, sampled from a glioma patient whose treatment included an IDH1 peptide vaccine. V and J are TRBV11-2 and TRBJ2-1, with D perhaps matching TRBD1 (6 bases). This sequence originates from a middle-aged man with glioma. The CDR3, as DNA: TGTGCCAGCAGCTCCTGGACAGTCAGCAATGAGCAGTTCTTC. Protein sequence: CASSSWTVSNEQFF.